Shown below are 27 T cell receptor beta chains from a single sample sequenced in a study of T cells in Graves' hyperthyroidism and ophthalmopathy. Amplified TCR beta CDR3 regions derived from RNA transcripts. First-round RT-PCR with HTBI primers amplified the TCR CDR3 region. TCRdb re-called the multiplex PCR reads with MiXCR, one entry per CDR3 protein. The sample lists about 640,000 distinct CDR3 sequences, more than 20% occurring once. The sequenced sample consisted of blood. The source is a man between 25 and 39 years old with Graves' ophthalmopathy.

This chain uses TRBV5-5 with TRBJ1-6; TRBD1 matches at 8 bases. The CDR3 runs 15 residues. Trimming removed 4 bases from V and 10 bases from J; junction bases left unmatched: 10. Germline CDR1 SGHKS, CDR2 YYEKEE (reference sequence). The CDR3, as DNA: TGTGCCAGCAGCAGAAATGACAGGGGCGGCTCACCCCTCCACTTT. Translation gives CASSRNDRGGSPLHF.

As to this clonotype: The germline gene is not matched at one end of the junction; a read error may be the cause. The chain joins TRBV28 to TRBJ2-5; 12 bases are a match to TRBD2. Germline V gives CDR1 MDHEN, CDR2 SYDVKM. The CDR3 is made up of 16 amino acids. The chain's CDR3 is CASTRPLAGGGETQCF. The CDR3 nucleotides are TGTGCCAGCACTCGGCCCCTAGCGGGAGGGGGGGAGACCCAGTGCTTC.

The chain recombines TRBV28 with TRBJ2-5, with 8 bases matching TRBD1. Germline CDR1 and CDR2: MDHEN and SYDVKM. The CDR3 consists of 16 residues. Losses at the gene ends were 6 bases for V and 4 bases for J; bases not matched to a gene: 13. The CDR3 DNA follows: TGTGCCAGCAGACCGTCCGACAGGGGACCCTTAGAGACCCAGTACTTC. Translated, it gives CASRPSDRGPLETQYF.

This clonotype was seen ten or more times. The genes are TRBV7-4 and TRBJ2-7, with D perhaps matching TRBD1 or TRBD2 (5 bases each). Trimming left V 9 bases short and J 0 bases short, with 12 bases between. Germline assignment: CDR1 SGHVT and CDR2 SQSDAQ. CDR3 size: 13 residues. The CDR3 protein is CARTQGPSYEQYF. The CDR3, as DNA: TGTGCCAGGACTCAGGGACCCTCCTACGAGCAGTACTTC.

The V call is TRBV13, the J call TRBJ2-3; no clear D gene. The CDR3 is 15 amino acids. Germline-derived CDR1 and CDR2 are PRHDT and FYEKMQ (reference sequence). Trimming removed 5 bases at V and 8 bases at J, with 20 bases between. The DNA for the CDR3 is TGTGCCAGCAGCACCCCCGGGCCCCCGAGTGGTACGCAGTATTTT. Translation gives CASSTPGPPSGTQYF.

This clonotype turned up a few times. The chain links TRBV12-3 or TRBV12-4 to TRBJ1-5, with no clear D. The CDR3 sequence is 14 residues long. V gave up 1 base and J gave up 7 bases, with 11 bases separating them. CDR3 nucleotides: TGTGCCAGCAGTTTAGAGGGAGCGTCCCAGCCCCAGCATTTT. Residues: CASSLEGASQPQHF.

This clonotype was found many times. V and J are TRBV30 and TRBJ2-7; weak D call: TRBD2 (6 bases). Germline V CDR1 and CDR2: GTSNPN, SVGIG (reference sequence). V was clipped by 3 bases and J by 5 bases, with 17 bases between them. The CDR3 length is 14 residues. The CDR3 DNA sequence: TGTGCCTGGAGGATGGTGGGGGGAACGAACGAGCAGTACTTC. Translated: CAWRMVGGTNEQYF. Full variable domain (rest looked up from reference TRBV30 and TRBJ2-7): SQTIHQWPATLVQPVGSPLSLECTVEGTSNPNLYWYRQAAGRGLQLLFYSVGIGQISSEVPQNLSASRPQDRQFILSSKKLLLSDSGFYLCAWRMVGGTNEQYFGPGTRLTVT.

The chain is built from TRBV9 and TRBJ2-1; D is possibly TRBD2 (6 bases). Germline CDR1 reads SGDLS; CDR2 reads YYNGEE. V gave up 0 bases and J gave up 3 bases, with 31 bases separating them. The CDR3 loop spans 22 amino acids. The CDR3 sequence: CASSVVGLDVKGLARVYNEQFF. CDR3 nucleotide sequence: TGTGCCAGCAGCGTAGTCGGACTCGACGTCAAAGGGCTAGCGCGAGTCTACAATGAGCAGTTCTTC. The full variable domain, in which reference TRBV9 and TRBJ2-1 provide the parts outside the CDR3, is DSGVTQTPKHLITATGQRVTLRCSPRSGDLSVYWYQQSLDQGLQFLIQYYNGEERAKGNILERFSAQQFPDLHSELNLSSLELGDSALYFCASSVVGLDVKGLARVYNEQFFGPGTRLTVL.

This clonotype appeared many times. V is TRBV27 and J is TRBJ2-7, with TRBD1 matching over 10 bases. The CDR3 loop spans 15 amino acids. Germline loops: CDR1 MNHEY, CDR2 SMNVEV (reference sequence). V lost 4 bases to trimming and J lost 0 bases; unmatched junction nucleotides: 3. The CDR3 sequence: CASSSRDRGSYEQYF. DNA for the CDR3: TGTGCCAGCAGTTCCCGGGACAGGGGCTCCTACGAGCAGTACTTC.

The chain couples TRBV29-1 to TRBJ2-3; D may be TRBD2 (6 bases). V shed 4 bases and J shed 6 bases, with 8 bases lying between them. Germline V gene sequence: CDR1 SQVTM, CDR2 ANQGSEA. The CDR3 covers 11 residues. In nucleotides, the CDR3 is TGCAGCGTTGTGGGGAGGGATACGCAGTATTTT. Encoded protein: CSVVGRDTQYF.

This chain connects TRBV6-1 to TRBJ2-1; 12 bases are shared with TRBD2. V was clipped by 6 bases and J by 8 bases; unmatched bases: 11. Germline CDR1 and CDR2: MNHNS and SASEGT. The CDR3 loop spans 16 amino acids. CDR3 nucleotide sequence: TGTGCCAGCAGCCCCATCCGACTAGCGGGAGTTGATGAGCAGTTCTTC. Its translation: CASSPIRLAGVDEQFF.

This clonotype turned up a few times. The chain joins TRBV5-1 to TRBJ1-1; 7 positions match TRBD1. Germline loops: CDR1 SGHRS, CDR2 YFSETQ. Unmatched junction bases numbered 6, after V lost 4 bases and J lost 0 bases. The CDR3 consists of 15 residues. CDR3 nucleotide sequence: TGCGCCAGCAGCCGTCGGGACAGAATGAACACTGAAGCTTTCTTT. Protein sequence: CASSRRDRMNTEAFF.

The DNA for the CDR3 is TGTGCCAGCAGCCAAGCAAGGGGGCGGCTGACAGATACGCAGTATTTT. It is translated as CASSQARGRLTDTQYF. The rearrangement uses TRBV14 and TRBJ2-3; 7 bases are a match to TRBD1. V gave up 1 base and J gave up 3 bases; unmatched junction bases: 7. Germline CDR1 SGHDN, CDR2 FVKESK. The CDR3 has 16 residues.

This clonotype showed up just a few times. The rearrangement joins TRBV25-1 to TRBJ2-7; the D gene is possibly TRBD2 (6 bases). CDR1 is MGHDK and CDR2 is SYGVNS in the germline V gene. V lost 7 bases, J lost 3 bases, and 16 bases lay in between. The CDR3 totals 14 residues. The CDR3 DNA follows: TGTGCCAGCAAAAACCCCGGGACTTACTACGAGCAGTACTTC. Translating gives CASKNPGTYYEQYF.

This chain joins TRBV5-6 and TRBJ1-3; D perhaps matches TRBD1 (6 bases). Trimming cost V 4 bases and J 5 bases, with 13 bases left between them. The CDR3 extends over 14 amino acids. The germline gives CDR1 SGHDT, CDR2 YYEEEE. CDR3 amino acids: CASSPDGGRNTIYF. CDR3 bases: TGTGCCAGCAGCCCGGACGGGGGCCGAAACACCATATATTTT.

This clonotype was seen only a few times. The chain joins TRBV4-3 to TRBJ2-1; 14 bases match TRBD2. This CDR3 comprises 16 residues. CDR1 and CDR2 from the germline V gene are LGHNA and YSLEER. V was clipped by 0 bases and J by 10 bases; unmatched bases: 5. This CDR3 reads CASSQDPGTSGGEQFF. Here the CDR3 DNA reads TGCGCCAGCAGCCAAGATCCCGGGACTAGCGGGGGAGAGCAGTTCTTC.

This clonotype turned up a few times. The chain links TRBV7-9 to TRBJ1-2; D might be TRBD1 (5 bases). The CDR3 has 14 residues. V was cut by 4 bases and J by 4 bases, with 13 bases left in between. The germline V gene encodes CDR1 SEHNR and CDR2 FQNEAQ (reference sequence). CDR3 loop: CASSSWDRIYGYTF. The DNA of the CDR3 is TGTGCCAGCAGCTCCTGGGACCGTATCTATGGCTACACCTTC.

The rearrangement links TRBV7-9 to TRBJ2-1; D is unclear. The CDR3 has 12 residues. Germline CDR1 and CDR2: SEHNR and FQNEAQ (reference sequence). Trimming removed 1 base from V and 12 bases from J, with 10 bases in between. The CDR3 sequence: CASSLGGLRQFF. Written as DNA, the CDR3 is TGTGCCAGCAGCTTAGGGGGTTTGAGGCAGTTCTTC.

V is TRBV7-6 and J is TRBJ1-1; TRBD1 aligns across 9 bases. This CDR3 contains 16 residues. Germline loops: CDR1 SGHVS, CDR2 FNYEAQ. V dropped 5 bases and J dropped 2; count of bases not matched to a gene: 9. The CDR3 region is CASSPPVGQGNTEAFF. CDR3 bases: TGTGCCAGCAGCCCCCCTGTGGGACAGGGAAACACTGAAGCTTTCTTT.

This clonotype was recorded a few times. The CDR3 DNA follows: TGTGCCAGCAGTCCCCCCTACGGGGAGCTGTTTTTT. Encoded protein: CASSPPYGELFF. This chain links TRBV27 with TRBJ2-2; D is unclear. Germline assignment: CDR1 MNHEY and CDR2 SMNVEV (reference sequence). The V and J ends lost 5 bases and 7 bases respectively, with 8 bases between them. The CDR3 sequence is 12 residues long.

This clonotype was found a few times. The chain has TRBV6-1 and TRBJ1-5; 8 bases match TRBD1. The length of the CDR3 is 15 residues. After removal of 1 base from V and 11 bases from J, the junction contained 10 bases not matched to a gene. Per germline, CDR1 MNHNS and CDR2 SASEGT. The CDR3 sequence is CASSEVGRGHSSQHF. CDR3 nucleotides: TGTGCCAGCAGTGAAGTCGGCAGGGGGCATTCTTCCCAGCATTTT.

The chain uses TRBV27 and TRBJ2-7; 11 bases fit TRBD1. The CDR3 runs 18 residues. Trimming cost V 0 bases and J 0 bases; bases outside gene matches: 7. CDR1 and CDR2 from the germline V gene are MNHEY and SMNVEV (reference sequence). The CDR3 loop is CASSLSGQGVPSSYEQYF. For the CDR3, the DNA is TGTGCCAGCAGTTTATCGGGACAGGGGGTTCCAAGCTCCTACGAGCAGTACTTC.

This clonotype has more than one count but fewer than ten. This rearrangement joins TRBV7-9 to TRBJ2-7; TRBD2 agrees at 12 bases. Germline CDR1 and CDR2: SEHNR and FQNEAQ (reference sequence). The trim removed 4 bases at V and 2 bases at J, leaving 12 bases unmatched. The CDR3 spans 18 residues. As DNA, the CDR3 is TGTGCCAGCAGCTCCCTAGCGGGAGGGACCAACCCAACCTACGAGCAGTACTTC. Translation: CASSSLAGGTNPTYEQYF.

This sequence joins TRBV10-2 and TRBJ1-1; tentative D call: TRBD1 (5 bases). Deletions cut 6 bases from V and 3 bases from J, with 14 bases between. In germline, CDR1 is WSHSY, CDR2 SAAADI. The CDR3 sequence is 14 residues long. The CDR3 bases are TGCGCCAGCAGCCAGGCCCCGGGGGACACTGAAGCTTTCTTT. This translates into CASSQAPGDTEAFF.

The J gene is TRBJ2-1, the V gene TRBV6-5; perhaps TRBD2 as D (6 bases). Germline V gene sequence: CDR1 MNHEY, CDR2 SVGAGI. This CDR3 is 16 amino acids long. V shed 0 bases and J shed 5 bases, with 14 bases lying between them. This chain's CDR3 is CASSYSTSYPDNEQFF. CDR3 bases: TGTGCCAGCAGTTACTCTACTAGCTATCCCGACAATGAGCAGTTCTTC.

The chain combines TRBV15 with TRBJ2-3, with D tentatively TRBD1 (5 bases). The CDR3 runs 15 residues. Germline CDR1 reads LNHNV; CDR2 reads YYDKDF (reference sequence). The ends were cut back, 4 bases at V and 2 bases at J, with 13 bases in the middle. Here the CDR3 reads CATSIGVLPTDTQYF. The CDR3 DNA is TGTGCCACCAGCATAGGGGTCCTCCCCACAGATACGCAGTATTTT.

This clonotype was observed at least ten times. The chain is built from TRBV11-2 and TRBJ2-1, with D possibly called TRBD1 or TRBD2 (5 bases each). CDR3 length equals 15 residues. From germline, CDR1 is SGHAT and CDR2 FQNNGV. Trimming removed 1 base at V and 4 bases at J, with 11 bases between. The CDR3 is CASSLVGGTYNEQFF. The DNA for the CDR3 is TGTGCCAGCAGCTTAGTCGGTGGGACGTACAATGAGCAGTTCTTC.